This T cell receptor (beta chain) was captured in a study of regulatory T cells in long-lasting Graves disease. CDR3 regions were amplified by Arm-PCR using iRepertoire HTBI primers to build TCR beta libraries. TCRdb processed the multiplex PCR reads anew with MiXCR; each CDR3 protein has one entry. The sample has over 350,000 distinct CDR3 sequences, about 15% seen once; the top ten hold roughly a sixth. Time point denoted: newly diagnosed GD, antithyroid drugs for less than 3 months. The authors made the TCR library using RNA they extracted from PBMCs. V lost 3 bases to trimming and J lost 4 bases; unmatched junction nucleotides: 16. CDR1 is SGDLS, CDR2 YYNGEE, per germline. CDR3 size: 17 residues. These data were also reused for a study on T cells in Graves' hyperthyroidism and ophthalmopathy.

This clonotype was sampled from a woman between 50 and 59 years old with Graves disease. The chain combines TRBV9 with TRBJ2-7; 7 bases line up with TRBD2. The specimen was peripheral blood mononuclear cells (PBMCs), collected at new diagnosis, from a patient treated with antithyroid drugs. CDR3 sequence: CASSGKERDAPFYEQYF. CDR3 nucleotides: TGTGCCAGCAGCGGAAAGGAGCGGGACGCCCCCTTTTACGAGCAGTACTTC.